These 15 T cell receptor beta chains were sequenced from one sample in a study of Ad26.COV2.S vaccination and SARS-CoV-2 variants. The treatment: 15 to 20 received Ad26.COV2.S at low or high dose, single or two shots; about 5 received placebo; per-sample allocation not given. Samples were taken on day 63 after the first vaccine or placebo injection. Here immunoSEQ multiplex PCR was the method, and the copy in TCRdb shows in-frame clones only, minus some. The sample shows 250,000 or so clones, around 90% of them seen only once. Material: peripheral blood, obtained in a trial of Ad26.COV2.S vaccine versus placebo. The receptors stem from a person aged 18-60 years who received the Ad26.COV2.S COVID-19 vaccine or a placebo.

The chain is built from TRBV30 and TRBJ1-1; D might be TRBD1 (5 bases). CDR3 size: 14 residues. V was clipped by 3 bases and J by 3 bases, with 14 bases between them. Per germline, CDR1 GTSNPN and CDR2 SVGIG (reference sequence). CDR3 nucleotide sequence: TGTGCCTGGAGGCCGCTCTGGGGGGACACTGAAGCTTTCTTT. Translation: CAWRPLWGDTEAFF.

This clone showed up just a few times. The chain carries TRBV12-3 or TRBV12-4 and TRBJ1-2; unclear D gene. The CDR3 is 12 amino acids. The ends were cut back, 5 bases at V and 7 bases at J, with 11 bases in the middle. The CDR3 DNA sequence: TGTGCCAGCAGTAGCCTGGGAGGTGGCTACACCTTC. Its translation: CASSSLGGGYTF.

This sequence joins TRBV4-2 and TRBJ2-1; no clear D gene. Trimming stripped 0 bases from V and 7 bases from J, with 13 bases between. The CDR3 is 15 residues long. Germline lookup yields CDR1 LGHNA and CDR2 YNFKEQ. Written as DNA, the CDR3 is TGTGCCAGCAGCCAAGATAAGGTGAGAACTAATGAGCAGTTCTTC. Translating it yields CASSQDKVRTNEQFF.

The chain employs TRBV21-1 and TRBJ2-7; TRBD1, the table's D call, was not compared with the DNA. TRBV21-1 is described as a pseudogene. CDR3 length equals 16 residues. The CDR3 bases are TGTGCCAGCAGCAGGACAGGGGCCACTAACTCCTACGAGCAGTACGTC. It codes for CASSRTGATNSYEQYV.

This chain links TRBV7-2 with TRBJ1-2; D ambiguous. With 5 bases removed from V and 0 bases from J, the gap between germline ends came to 16 bases. The CDR3 runs 16 residues. Germline V gene data show CDR1 as SGHTA and CDR2 as FQGNSA. Here the CDR3 DNA reads TGTGCCAGCAGCCAGGTTGGCCAGGCCTCTAACTATGGCTACACCTTC. It yields the protein CASSQVGQASNYGYTF.

V is TRBV19 and J is TRBJ2-1, with 8 bases matching TRBD2. V was pared by 2 bases and J by 10 bases, with 7 bases of the junction left unmatched. Germline values: CDR1 LNHDA, CDR2 SQIVND (reference sequence). This CDR3 spans 14 amino acids. This CDR3 reads CASSIKRERREQFF. For the CDR3, the DNA is TGTGCCAGTAGTATAAAGCGGGAGAGGAGGGAGCAGTTCTTC.

The rearrangement uses TRBV5-4 and TRBJ2-1; tentative D call: TRBD1 (5 bases). The CDR3 consists of 14 residues. V was trimmed by 7 bases and J by 5 bases, leaving 16 bases between them. Germline V gene sequence: CDR1 SGHNT, CDR2 YYREEE (reference sequence). CDR3 in amino acids: CASAPGTGNNEQFF. The CDR3 DNA sequence: TGTGCCAGCGCTCCTGGTACAGGCAACAATGAGCAGTTCTTC.

The rearrangement links TRBV11-3 to TRBJ2-3; D unresolved. Between the trimmed V and J ends, which lost 4 bases and 10 bases, there was a span of 12 bases. This CDR3 is built from 12 residues. Germline V gene lookup returns CDR1 SGHNT and CDR2 YENEEA. The chain's CDR3 is CASSSGYGAQYF. CDR3 bases: TGTGCCAGCAGCTCAGGCTATGGGGCGCAGTATTTT.

The chain uses TRBV10-3 and TRBJ2-3, with a tentative D call TRBD1 (6 bases). Germline V gives CDR1 ENHRY, CDR2 SYGVKD. Trimming took 3 bases from V and 4 from J, leaving 11 bases between them. This CDR3 has 14 amino acids. The CDR3 DNA follows: TGTGCCATCAGTGAAAGAGGGGGATCAGATACGCAGTATTTT. Translating it yields CAISERGGSDTQYF.

This rearrangement joins TRBV19 to TRBJ1-1, with D perhaps matching TRBD1 (6 bases). CDR1 is LNHDA and CDR2 is SQIVND in the germline V gene (reference sequence). Trimming took 4 bases from V and 3 from J, leaving 18 bases between them. The CDR3 has 16 amino acids. CDR3 bases: TGTGCCAGTAGTACCCCTCCCTGGGGGCCTGACACTGAAGCTTTCTTT. This codes for CASSTPPWGPDTEAFF.

This clone has a handful of counts. The chain employs TRBV15 and TRBJ1-4; D ambiguous. CDR1 is LNHNV and CDR2 is YYDKDF in the germline V gene (reference sequence). The CDR3 has 14 residues. The germline V and J ends were trimmed by 1 base and 4 bases, with 7 bases remaining between them. The DNA for the CDR3 is TGTGCCACCAGCAGAGTAGGGAGTAATGAAAAACTGTTTTTT. As protein: CATSRVGSNEKLFF.

This clone was detected only once. The V call is TRBV6-5, the J call TRBJ1-5; D remains ambiguous. The V end was cut by 2 bases, the J end by 4 bases, with 9 bases between. Germline CDR1 is MNHEY and CDR2 is SVGAGI. The CDR3 is 14 residues long. The CDR3 region has the DNA TGTGCCAGCAGTTACAGGCCAGGAAATCAGCCCCAGCATTTT. Translation: CASSYRPGNQPQHF.

V and J are TRBV5-6 and TRBJ2-4, with D perhaps TRBD2 (5 bases). V lost 1 base and J lost 2, with 7 bases in between. This CDR3 region has 14 residues. Germline loops: CDR1 SGHDT, CDR2 YYEEEE. The CDR3 nucleotides read TGTGCCAGCAGCTTGCGAGGGTCCAAAAACATTCAGTACTTC. This encodes CASSLRGSKNIQYF.

The chain carries TRBV7-9 and TRBJ2-1; D call uncertain. The V end was cut by 1 base, the J end by 4 bases, with 8 bases between. Germline V CDR1 and CDR2: SEHNR, FQNEAQ (reference sequence). The CDR3 has 14 amino acids. The CDR3 sequence: CASSLDADYNEQFF. The CDR3 region has the DNA TGTGCCAGCAGCTTAGACGCAGATTACAATGAGCAGTTCTTC.

The rearrangement joins TRBV4-3 to TRBJ1-5, with D possibly TRBD1 on 6 matching bases. The CDR3 is 13 amino acids. Germline V gene lookup returns CDR1 LGHNA and CDR2 YSLEER. The ends were cut back, 5 bases at V and 7 bases at J, with 12 bases in the middle. In nucleotides, the CDR3 is TGCGCCAGCAGCGACACAGGGAGGCAGCCCCAGCATTTT. This translates into CASSDTGRQPQHF.